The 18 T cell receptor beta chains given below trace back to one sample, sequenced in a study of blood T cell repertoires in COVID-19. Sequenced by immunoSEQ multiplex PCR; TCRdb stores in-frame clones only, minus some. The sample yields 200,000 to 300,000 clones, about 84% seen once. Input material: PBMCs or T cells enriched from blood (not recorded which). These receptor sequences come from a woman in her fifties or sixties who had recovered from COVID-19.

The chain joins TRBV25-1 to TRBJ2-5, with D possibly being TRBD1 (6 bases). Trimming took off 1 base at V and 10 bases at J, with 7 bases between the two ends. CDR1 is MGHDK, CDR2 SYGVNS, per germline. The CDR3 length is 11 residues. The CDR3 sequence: CASSEFRGQYF. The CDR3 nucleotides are TGTGCCAGCAGTGAATTCAGGGGCCAGTACTTC.

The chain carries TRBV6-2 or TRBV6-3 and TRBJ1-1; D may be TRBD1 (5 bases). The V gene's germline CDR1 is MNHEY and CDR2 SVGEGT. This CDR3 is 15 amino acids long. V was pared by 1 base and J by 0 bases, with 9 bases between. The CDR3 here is CASSYWGIMNTEAFF. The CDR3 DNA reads TGTGCCAGCAGTTACTGGGGCATTATGAACACTGAAGCTTTCTTT.

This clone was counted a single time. The CDR3: CASSQDSTGSSGNTIYF. The DNA for the CDR3 is TGCGCCAGCAGCCAAGACTCAACGGGTAGCTCTGGAAACACCATATATTTT. The rearrangement links TRBV4-3 to TRBJ1-3, with D unresolved. Trimming left V 0 bases short and J 0 bases short, with 12 bases between. Germline V gene data show CDR1 as LGHNA and CDR2 as YSLEER. This CDR3 has 17 residues.

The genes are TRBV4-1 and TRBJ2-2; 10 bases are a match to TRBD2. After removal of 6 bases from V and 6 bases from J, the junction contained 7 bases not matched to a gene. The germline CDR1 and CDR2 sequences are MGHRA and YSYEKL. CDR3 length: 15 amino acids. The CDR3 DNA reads TGCGCCAGCAGAGTCGGGACTAGCGCTGCCGGGGAGCTGTTTTTT. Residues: CASRVGTSAAGELFF.

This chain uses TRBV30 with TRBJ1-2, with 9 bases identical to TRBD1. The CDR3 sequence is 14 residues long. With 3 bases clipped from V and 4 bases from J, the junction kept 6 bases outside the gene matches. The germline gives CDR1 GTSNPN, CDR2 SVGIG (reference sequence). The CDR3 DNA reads TGTGCCTGGAGGGACACAGGGGGCGGCTATGGCTACACCTTC. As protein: CAWRDTGGGYGYTF. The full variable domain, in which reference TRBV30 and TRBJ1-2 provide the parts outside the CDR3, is SQTIHQWPATLVQPVGSPLSLECTVEGTSNPNLYWYRQAAGRGLQLLFYSVGIGQISSEVPQNLSASRPQDRQFILSSKKLLLSDSGFYLCAWRDTGGGYGYTFGSGTRLTVV.

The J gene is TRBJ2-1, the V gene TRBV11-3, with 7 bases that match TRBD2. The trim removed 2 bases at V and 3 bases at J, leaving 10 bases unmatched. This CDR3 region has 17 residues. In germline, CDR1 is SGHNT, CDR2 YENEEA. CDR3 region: CASSLKGVRGSYNEQFF. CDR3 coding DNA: TGTGCCAGCAGCTTAAAGGGTGTGCGGGGGAGCTACAATGAGCAGTTCTTC. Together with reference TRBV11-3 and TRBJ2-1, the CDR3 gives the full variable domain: EAGVVQSPRYKIIEKKQPVAFWCNPISGHNTLYWYLQNLGQGPELLIRYENEEAVDDSQLPKDRFSAERLKGVDSTLKIQPAELGDSAVYLCASSLKGVRGSYNEQFFGPGTRLTVL.

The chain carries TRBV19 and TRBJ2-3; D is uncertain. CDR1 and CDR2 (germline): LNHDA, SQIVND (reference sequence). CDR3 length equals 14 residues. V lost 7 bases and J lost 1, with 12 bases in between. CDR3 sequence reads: CASNPPYGTDTQYF. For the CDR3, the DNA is TGTGCCAGTAATCCTCCGTATGGCACAGATACGCAGTATTTT.

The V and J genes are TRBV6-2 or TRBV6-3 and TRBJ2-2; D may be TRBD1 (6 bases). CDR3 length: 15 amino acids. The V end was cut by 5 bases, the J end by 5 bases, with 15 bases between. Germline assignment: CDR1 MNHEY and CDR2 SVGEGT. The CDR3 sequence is CASSHETGDTGELFF. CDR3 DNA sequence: TGTGCCAGCAGTCATGAGACAGGTGATACCGGGGAGCTGTTTTTT.

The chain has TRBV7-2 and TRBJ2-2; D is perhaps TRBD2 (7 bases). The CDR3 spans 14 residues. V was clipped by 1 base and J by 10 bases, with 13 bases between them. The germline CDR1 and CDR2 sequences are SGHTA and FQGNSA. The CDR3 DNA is TGTGCCAGCAGCTTAGGTGGGGGGGCCAAGGAGCTGTTTTTT. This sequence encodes CASSLGGGAKELFF. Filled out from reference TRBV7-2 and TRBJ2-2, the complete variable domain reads GAGVSQSPSNKVTEKGKDVELRCDPISGHTALYWYRQSLGQGLEFLIYFQGNSAPDKSGLPSDRFSAERTGGSVSTLTIQRTQQEDSAVYLCASSLGGGAKELFFGEGSRLTVL.

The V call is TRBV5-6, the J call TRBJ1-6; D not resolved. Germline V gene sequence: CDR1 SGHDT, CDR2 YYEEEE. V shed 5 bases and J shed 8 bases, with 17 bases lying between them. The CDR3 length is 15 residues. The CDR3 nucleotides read TGTGCCAGCAGTACCATTGGCCTTATGCATTCACCCCTCCACTTT. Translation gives CASSTIGLMHSPLHF.

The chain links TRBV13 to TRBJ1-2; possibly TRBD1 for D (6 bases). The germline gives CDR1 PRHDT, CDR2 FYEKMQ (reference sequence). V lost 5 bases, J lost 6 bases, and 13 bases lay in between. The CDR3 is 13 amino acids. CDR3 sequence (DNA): TGTGCCAGCAGCCAAGGGGGGGATCATGGCTACACCTTC. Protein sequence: CASSQGGDHGYTF.

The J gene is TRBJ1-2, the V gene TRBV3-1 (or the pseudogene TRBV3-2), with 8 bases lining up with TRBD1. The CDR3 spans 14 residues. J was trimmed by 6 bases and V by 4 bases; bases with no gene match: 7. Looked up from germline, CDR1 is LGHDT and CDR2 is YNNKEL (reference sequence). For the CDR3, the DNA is TGTGCCAGCAGCCCAGTGGACAGGGTTCATGGCTACACCTTC. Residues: CASSPVDRVHGYTF.

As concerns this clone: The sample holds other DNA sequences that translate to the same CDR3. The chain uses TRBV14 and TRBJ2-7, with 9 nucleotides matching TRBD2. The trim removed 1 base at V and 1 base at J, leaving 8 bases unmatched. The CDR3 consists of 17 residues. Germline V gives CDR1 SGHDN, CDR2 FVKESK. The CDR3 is CASSQGVLRGGSYEQYF. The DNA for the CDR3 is TGTGCCAGCAGCCAAGGAGTTCTGCGGGGGGGATCCTACGAGCAGTACTTC. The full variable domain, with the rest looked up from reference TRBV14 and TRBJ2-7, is EAGVTQFPSHSVIEKGQTVTLRCDPISGHDNLYWYRRVMGKEIKFLLHFVKESKQDESGMPNNRFLAERTGGTYSTLKVQPAELEDSGVYFCASSQGVLRGGSYEQYFGPGTRLTVT.

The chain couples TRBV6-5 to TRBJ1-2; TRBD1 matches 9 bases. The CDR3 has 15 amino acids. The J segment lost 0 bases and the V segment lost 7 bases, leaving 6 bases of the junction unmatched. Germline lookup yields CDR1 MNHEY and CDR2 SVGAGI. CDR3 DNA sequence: TGTGCCAGCAACGACAGGGGGGAAACTAACTATGGCTACACCTTC. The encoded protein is CASNDRGETNYGYTF.

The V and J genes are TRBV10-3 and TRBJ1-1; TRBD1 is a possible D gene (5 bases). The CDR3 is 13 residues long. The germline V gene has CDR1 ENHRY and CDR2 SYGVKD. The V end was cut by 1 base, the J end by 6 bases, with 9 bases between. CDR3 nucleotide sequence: TGTGCCATCAGTGAGTATGGAGGGGCTGAAGCTTTCTTT. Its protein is CAISEYGGAEAFF.

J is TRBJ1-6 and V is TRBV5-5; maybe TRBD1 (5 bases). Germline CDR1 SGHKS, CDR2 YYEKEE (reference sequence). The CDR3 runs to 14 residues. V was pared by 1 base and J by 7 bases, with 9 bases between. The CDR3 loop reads CASSLSQGNSPLHF. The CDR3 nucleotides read TGTGCCAGCAGCTTGTCGCAGGGCAATTCACCCCTCCACTTT.

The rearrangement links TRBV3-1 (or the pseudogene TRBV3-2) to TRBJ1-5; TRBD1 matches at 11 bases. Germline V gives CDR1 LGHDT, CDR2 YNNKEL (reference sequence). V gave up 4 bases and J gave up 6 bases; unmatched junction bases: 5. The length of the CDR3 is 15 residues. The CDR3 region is CASSPEGTGGQPQHF. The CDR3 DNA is TGTGCCAGCAGCCCAGAGGGGACAGGGGGTCAGCCCCAGCATTTT.

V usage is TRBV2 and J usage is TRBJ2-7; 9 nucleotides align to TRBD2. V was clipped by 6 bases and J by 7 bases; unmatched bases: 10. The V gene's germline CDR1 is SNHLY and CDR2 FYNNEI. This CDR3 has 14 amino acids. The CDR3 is CASRHSGRRGEQYF. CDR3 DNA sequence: TGTGCCAGCAGACATAGCGGGAGACGCGGGGAGCAGTACTTC.